Shown below are 9 T cell receptor beta chains from a single sample sequenced in a study of control samples from healthy donors and cancer patients. The table came from immunoSEQ multiplex PCR; TCRdb's copy has only in-frame clones and leaves some out. The sample shows approximately 190,000 clones, roughly nine tenths of them seen only once. Sequencing input: blood. These receptors were collected from a man aged 30-40 years in good health.

The chain employs TRBV21-1 and TRBJ2-7; the DNA was not used to check the table's D call, TRBD1. TRBV21-1 is assigned pseudogene status. CDR3 size: 16 residues. The CDR3 loop is CASSKDGEGASYEQYF. CDR3 bases: TGTGCCAGCAGCAAAGATGGAGAGGGGGCTTCCTACGAGCAGTACTTC.

This chain links TRBV24-1 with TRBJ2-3; D is unresolved. In germline, CDR1 is KGHDR, CDR2 SFDVKD. Between the trimmed V and J ends, which lost 4 bases and 2 bases, there was a span of 3 bases. CDR3 length: 12 residues. This CDR3 is CATSDHTDTQYF. Written as DNA, the CDR3 is TGTGCCACCAGTGACCACACAGATACGCAGTATTTT.

The chain joins TRBV15 to TRBJ1-5; D unresolved. This CDR3 comprises 13 residues. CDR1 and CDR2 from the germline V gene are LNHNV and YYDKDF (reference sequence). Trimming removed 5 bases at V and 7 bases at J, with 12 bases between. In DNA form, the CDR3 reads TGTGCCACCAGCCGCCGGCTGGGACAGCCCCAGCATTTT. This encodes CATSRRLGQPQHF.

The CDR3 region is CASKNTGTEYGYTF. In nucleotides, the CDR3 is TGCGCCAGTAAGAATACTGGGACTGAATATGGCTACACCTTC. The chain recombines TRBV5-1 with TRBJ1-2; maybe TRBD1 (5 bases). Germline V CDR1 and CDR2: SGHRS, YFSETQ. V was cut by 8 bases and J by 5 bases, with 19 bases left in between. This CDR3 contains 14 residues.

The chain combines TRBV6-5 with TRBJ1-2; D gene unclear. Between the trimmed V and J ends, which lost 4 bases and 6 bases, there was a span of 12 bases. Germline CDR1 reads MNHEY; CDR2 reads SVGAGI. The length of the CDR3 is 13 residues. The CDR3 sequence is CASSFYGGDGYTF. The CDR3 DNA reads as TGTGCCAGCAGTTTTTACGGTGGCGATGGCTACACCTTC.

The chain carries TRBV19 and TRBJ1-1; D ambiguous. Germline loops: CDR1 LNHDA, CDR2 SQIVND (reference sequence). CDR3 length: 16 residues. V lost 4 bases to trimming and J lost 0 bases, with 15 bases between them. The CDR3 DNA follows: TGTGCCAGTAGTACAAAACTAGGGCCCATGAACACTGAAGCTTTCTTT. Its translation is CASSTKLGPMNTEAFF.

V gene TRBV2 combines with J gene TRBJ1-2, with D possibly being TRBD1 (5 bases). The CDR3 runs to 14 residues. From germline, CDR1 is SNHLY and CDR2 FYNNEI. V was shortened by 5 bases and J by 5 bases, with 15 bases between the two germline ends. The CDR3 DNA follows: TGTGCCAGCAGTCCTGACAGCCCCCTATATGGCTACACCTTC. It yields the protein CASSPDSPLYGYTF.

The chain links TRBV18 to TRBJ2-5; D gene uncertain. Trimming cost V 6 bases and J 0 bases, with 11 bases left between them. The CDR3 length is 14 residues. Germline V gene sequence: CDR1 KGHSH, CDR2 LQKENI. CDR3 DNA sequence: TGTGCCAGCTCCCCCGGACGTTACCAAGAGACCCAGTACTTC. The encoded protein is CASSPGRYQETQYF.

The chain carries TRBV6-5 and TRBJ1-2, with D perhaps matching TRBD1 (5 bases). The germline V gene encodes CDR1 MNHEY and CDR2 SVGAGI. Between the trimmed V and J ends, which lost 6 bases and 2 bases, there was a span of 16 bases. This CDR3 is built from 15 residues. The CDR3 DNA follows: TGTGCCAGCAGCTATACTCAGGGTCTAAACTATGGCTACACCTTC. It yields the protein CASSYTQGLNYGYTF.